Detailed here is one T cell receptor beta chain. Sequenced by immunoSEQ multiplex PCR; TCRdb stores in-frame clones only, minus some. The repertoire holds 45,000 to 60,000 clones, around 84% seen once, with about 12% in the top ten. This specimen comes from a study of blood T cell repertoires in COVID-19. At the level of the study: Donors in the United States, Italy and Spain gave samples during acute or convalescent COVID-19.

Germline V gene lookup returns CDR1 SGHDT and CDR2 YYEEEE. Trimming took off 4 bases at V and 7 bases at J, with 11 bases between the two ends. This CDR3 is 12 amino acids long. The TCR comes from a man aged 70 or older with active COVID-19. This chain links TRBV5-6 with TRBJ1-1; possible D gene TRBD1, 5 bases. Sequencing used peripheral blood. The CDR3 coding sequence is TGTGCCAGCAGCACCCGGACACATGAAGCTTTCTTT. As protein: CASSTRTHEAFF.